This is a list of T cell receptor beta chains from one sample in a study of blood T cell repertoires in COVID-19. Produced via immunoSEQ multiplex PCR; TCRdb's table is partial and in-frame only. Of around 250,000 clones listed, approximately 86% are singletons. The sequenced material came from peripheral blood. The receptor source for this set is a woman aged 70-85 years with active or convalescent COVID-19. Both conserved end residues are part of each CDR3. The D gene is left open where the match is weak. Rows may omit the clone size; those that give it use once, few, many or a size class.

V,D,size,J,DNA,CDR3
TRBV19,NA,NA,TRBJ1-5,TGTGCCAGTAATGGGGGGAGGGATCAGCCCCAGCATTTT,CASNGGRDQPQHF
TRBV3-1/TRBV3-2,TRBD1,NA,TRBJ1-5,TGTGCCAGCAGCCAAGATCAGGGGGAGCCCCAGCATTTT,CASSQDQGEPQHF
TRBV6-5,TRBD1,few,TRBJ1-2,TGTGCCAGCAGTCCTACACAGGGGGCGGGTGGCTACACCTTC,CASSPTQGAGGYTF
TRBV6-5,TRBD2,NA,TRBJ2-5,TGTGCCAGCAGTTTGACGAGGACTAGAGGTTACGAGACCCAGTACTTC,CASSLTRTRGYETQYF
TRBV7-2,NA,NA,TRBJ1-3,TGTGCCAGCAGCCCGAATTGGGCCCCTCTTTATTTT,CASSPNWAPLYF
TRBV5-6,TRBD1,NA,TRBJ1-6,TGTGCCAGCAGCACAGGGACAGGGTATAATTCACCCCTCCACTTT,CASSTGTGYNSPLHF
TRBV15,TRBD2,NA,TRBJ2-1,TGTGCCACCAGCAGGGAGACTAGCGGGGGGGCCAATGAGCAGTTCTTC,CATSRETSGGANEQFF
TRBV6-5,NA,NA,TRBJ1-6,TGTGCCAGCAGTTACGAGTATTATTCACCCCTCCACTTT,CASSYEYYSPLHF
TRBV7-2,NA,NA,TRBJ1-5,TGTGCCAGCGTCCCGACAGTTAGCAATCAGCCCCAGCATTTT,CASVPTVSNQPQHF
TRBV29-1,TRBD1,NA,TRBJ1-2,TGCAGCGTTGCCCAGGGGGACTATGGCTACACCTTC,CSVAQGDYGYTF
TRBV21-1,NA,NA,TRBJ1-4,TGTGCCAGCAGACAGGGAAGGAATGAAAAACTGTTTTTT,CASRQGRNEKLFF
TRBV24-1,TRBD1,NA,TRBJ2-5,TGTGCCACCAGTGATCCTCGGACAGGGATGACAGAGACCCAGTACTTC,CATSDPRTGMTETQYF
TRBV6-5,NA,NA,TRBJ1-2,TGTGCCAGCAGTACCCGACAGTATTATGGCTACACCTTC,CASSTRQYYGYTF
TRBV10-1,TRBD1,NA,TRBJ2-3,TGCGCCAGCAGCCGGGACAGGGGGACAGATACGCAGTATTTT,CASSRDRGTDTQYF
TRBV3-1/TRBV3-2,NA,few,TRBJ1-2,TGTGCCAGCAGCCAAGATATGTCCTGGGGCGGCTACACCTTC,CASSQDMSWGGYTF
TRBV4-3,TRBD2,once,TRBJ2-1,TGCGCCAGCAGCCAAGATCCTCTAGCGGGGACAATCGGGTCCTACAATGAGCAGTTCTTC,CASSQDPLAGTIGSYNEQFF
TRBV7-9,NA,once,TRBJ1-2,TGTGCCAGCAGCTCTCAGGGTCCTTATGTTAGAACCTTC,CASSSQGPYVRTF
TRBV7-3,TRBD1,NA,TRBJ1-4,TGTGCCAGCAGCCAAGGACAGGGCGAAAAACTGTTTTTT,CASSQGQGEKLFF
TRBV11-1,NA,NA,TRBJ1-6,TGTGCCAGCAGCTTAGACAGGGTTAATTCACCCCTCCACTTT,CASSLDRVNSPLHF
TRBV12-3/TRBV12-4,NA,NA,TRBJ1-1,TGTGCCAGCAGTAGCGGGAAAGTCTCTGAAGCTTTCTTT,CASSSGKVSEAFF
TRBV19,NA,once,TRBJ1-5,TGTGCCAGTAGTCAGCAGGGAGGTGGGTATCAGCCCCAGCATTTT,CASSQQGGGYQPQHF
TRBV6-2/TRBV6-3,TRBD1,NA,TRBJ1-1,TGTGCCAGCAGTTACTCGGACAGGGGCTATTTCACTGAAGCTTTCTTT,CASSYSDRGYFTEAFF
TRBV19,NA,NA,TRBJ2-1,TGTGCCAGTAGTCCCCCCGGCGAGGGAGGTGAGCAGTTCTTC,CASSPPGEGGEQFF
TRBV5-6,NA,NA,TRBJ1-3,TGTGCCAGCAGCTGGCGGAGGCTAAACGGGAACACCATATATTTT,CASSWRRLNGNTIYF
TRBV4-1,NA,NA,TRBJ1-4,TGCGCCAGCAGCCCTGGGGGGGGAGGGCGGATAGCAACTAATGAAAAACTGTTTTTT,CASSPGGGGRIATNEKLFF
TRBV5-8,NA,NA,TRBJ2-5,TGTGCCAGCAGCTTGGCTATCCTCGGGACCCAGTACTTC,CASSLAILGTQYF
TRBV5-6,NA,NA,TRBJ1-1,TGTGCCAGCAGCAGTATACACTTAAGAGGGAGCACTGAAGCTTTCTTT,CASSSIHLRGSTEAFF
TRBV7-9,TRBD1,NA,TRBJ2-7,TGTGCCAGCAGCTTAGCGACAGGGTGGGAAGGGGACCCCTACTTC,CASSLATGWEGDPYF
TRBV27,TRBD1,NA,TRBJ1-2,TGTGCCAGCAGTTTTGGACAGGGGAATAACTATGGCTACACCTTC,CASSFGQGNNYGYTF
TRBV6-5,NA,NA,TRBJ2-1,TGTGCCAGCAGTTACTCGAGGACTCTGATATACAATGAGCAGTTCTTC,CASSYSRTLIYNEQFF
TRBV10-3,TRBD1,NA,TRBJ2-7,TGTGCCATCAGTTGGGACAGGACATACGAGCAGTACTTC,CAISWDRTYEQYF
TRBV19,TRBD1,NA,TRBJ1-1,TGTGCCAGTAGTCTACAGGGGACTGAAGCTTTCTTT,CASSLQGTEAFF
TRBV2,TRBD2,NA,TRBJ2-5,TGTGCCAGCAGCCCTCGAACCTCTAGCGGAACGTACCAAGAGACCCAGTACTTC,CASSPRTSSGTYQETQYF
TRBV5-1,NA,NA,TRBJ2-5,TGCGCCAGCAGTAGAGGAGCGTGGGAGACCCAGTACTTC,CASSRGAWETQYF
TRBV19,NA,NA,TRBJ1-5,TGTGCCAGTAGGCCCAGGGGTGATAGCAATCAGCCCCAGCATTTT,CASRPRGDSNQPQHF
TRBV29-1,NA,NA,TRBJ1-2,TGCAGCGTTGAAGAGGGTTACAGGGCGGCTAACTATGGCTACACCTTC,CSVEEGYRAANYGYTF
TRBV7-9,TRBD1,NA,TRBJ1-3,TGTGCCAGCAGCTTTTTATATGGGGACAGAGGAAACACCATATATTTT,CASSFLYGDRGNTIYF
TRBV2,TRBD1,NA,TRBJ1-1,TGTGCCAGCAGCGACGGGACAGGGGGCCTGGGCACTGAAGCTTTCTTT,CASSDGTGGLGTEAFF
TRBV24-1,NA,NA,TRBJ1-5,TGTGCCACCAGCCCAGCAGGGTTGGGCAATCAGCCCCAGCATTTT,CATSPAGLGNQPQHF
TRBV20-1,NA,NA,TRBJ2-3,TGCAGTGCTAGAGTGAGCGGACAGAGGTATTTT,CSARVSGQRYF
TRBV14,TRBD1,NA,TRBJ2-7,TGTGCCAGCAGCCGGGACAGAGAGCAGTACTTC,CASSRDREQYF
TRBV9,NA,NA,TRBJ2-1,TGTGCCAGCAGCCCGCAGACTAATTACAATGAGCAGTTCTTC,CASSPQTNYNEQFF
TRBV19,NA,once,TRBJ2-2,TGTGCCAGTAGTGTTATTCGGAAGAGGACCGGGGAGCTGTTTTTT,CASSVIRKRTGELFF
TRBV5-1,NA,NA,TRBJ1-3,TGCGCCAGCAGCTTAACCGGGGTCTCTGGAAACACCATATATTTT,CASSLTGVSGNTIYF
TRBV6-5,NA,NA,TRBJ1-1,TGTGCCAGCGGATCTCACAGGGACACTGAAGCTTTCTTT,CASGSHRDTEAFF
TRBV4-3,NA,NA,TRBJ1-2,TGCGCCAGCAGCCGCGGAAGGGGGGGAGGGTATGGCTACACCTTC,CASSRGRGGGYGYTF
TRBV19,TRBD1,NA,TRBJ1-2,TGTGCCAGTAGTATAACAGGGGGCGACTATGGCTACACCTTC,CASSITGGDYGYTF
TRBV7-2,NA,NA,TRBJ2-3,TGTGCCAGCAGCTCGAGAGGGGGGGTCACAGATACGCAGTATTTT,CASSSRGGVTDTQYF
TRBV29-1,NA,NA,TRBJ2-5,TGCAGCGTTGATAATAGGGGCACCCAAGAGACCCAGTACTTC,CSVDNRGTQETQYF
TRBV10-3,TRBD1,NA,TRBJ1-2,TGTGCCATCAAAGGGACAGGGAGTTATGGCTACACCTTC,CAIKGTGSYGYTF
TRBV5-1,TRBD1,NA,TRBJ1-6,TGCGCCAGCAGCTTGAGCGAACAGGGGGCAGGTTCACCCCTCCACTTT,CASSLSEQGAGSPLHF
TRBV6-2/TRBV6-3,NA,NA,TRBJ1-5,TGTGCCAGCAGTTACTCGATAGCAGGGAAAGTCGATCAGCCCCAGCATTTT,CASSYSIAGKVDQPQHF
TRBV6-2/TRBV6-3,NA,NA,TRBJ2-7,TGTGCCAGCAGCCCCCCCCACGACTGGAGCGGCGGGTCCTACGAGCAGTACTTC,CASSPPHDWSGGSYEQYF